Listed here are 9 T cell receptor beta chains from one sample, sequenced in a study of T cell responses to AZD1222 COVID-19 vaccine. The table came from immunoSEQ multiplex PCR; TCRdb's copy has only in-frame clones and leaves some out. The sample comprises more than 85,000 clones, 70% to 90% of which are singletons, and around 4.6% rests with the top ten. Sequences were derived from peripheral blood, sampled 28 days after the second AZD1222 dose. These receptors were obtained from an adult who received the AZD1222 COVID-19 vaccine.

V and J are TRBV5-5 and TRBJ2-1, with 9 bases matching TRBD2. Germline lookup yields CDR1 SGHKS and CDR2 YYEKEE (reference sequence). After removal of 0 bases from V and 4 bases from J, the junction contained 2 bases not matched to a gene. The CDR3 contains 15 residues. The CDR3 coding sequence is TGTGCCAGCAGCTTGGGCGGGAGGGAGTACAATGAGCAGTTCTTC. It encodes CASSLGGREYNEQFF.

V gene TRBV11-2 combines with J gene TRBJ1-1, with D unclear. The V gene lost 5 bases and the J gene lost 0 bases, with 13 bases spanning the gap. CDR1 is SGHAT and CDR2 is FQNNGV in the germline V gene. This CDR3 comprises 15 residues. The CDR3: CASSPQISMNTEAFF. DNA for the CDR3: TGTGCCAGCAGCCCTCAGATCTCGATGAACACTGAAGCTTTCTTT.

The chain uses TRBV6-2 or TRBV6-3 and TRBJ2-6; TRBD2 is a possible D gene (5 bases). There are 16 residues in the CDR3. CDR1 MNHEY and CDR2 SVGEGT come from the germline V gene. V gave up 0 bases and J gave up 0 bases, with 6 bases separating them. The CDR3 spells CASSYSGSSGANVLTF. The CDR3 DNA is TGTGCCAGCAGTTACTCGGGGAGCTCTGGGGCCAACGTCCTGACTTTC.

With regard to this clone: This sample includes further DNA sequences coding for the same CDR3. V usage is TRBV19 and J usage is TRBJ1-6; D may be TRBD1 (5 bases). V shed 1 base and J shed 7 bases, with 5 bases lying between them. Germline V gene sequence: CDR1 LNHDA, CDR2 SQIVND (reference sequence). CDR3 length: 13 amino acids. CDR3 sequence (DNA): TGTGCCAGTAGTATAGGGACAAATTCACCCCTCCACTTT. Translation: CASSIGTNSPLHF.

The chain couples TRBV28 to TRBJ1-1; 8 bases map to TRBD1. Per the germline V gene, CDR1 is MDHEN and CDR2 is SYDVKM. The CDR3 has 14 residues. The J segment lost 7 bases and the V segment lost 5 bases, leaving 9 bases of the junction unmatched. This CDR3 reads CASSATGARNEAFF. In DNA form, the CDR3 reads TGTGCCAGCAGTGCGACAGGGGCCCGTAATGAAGCTTTCTTT.

The chain carries TRBV6-1 and TRBJ2-7; 7 bases are shared with TRBD2. The CDR3 extends over 16 amino acids. J was trimmed by 5 bases and V by 4 bases; bases with no gene match: 14. CDR1 is MNHNS and CDR2 is SASEGT in the germline V gene. CDR3 protein: CASSGLERDFDHEQYF. The CDR3 DNA reads TGTGCCAGCAGTGGACTAGAGCGGGACTTTGATCACGAGCAGTACTTC.

This chain joins TRBV5-6 and TRBJ2-5; D is perhaps TRBD2 (5 bases). This CDR3 has 14 residues. Trimming removed 0 bases at V and 5 bases at J, with 11 bases between. Germline loops: CDR1 SGHDT, CDR2 YYEEEE. CDR3 nucleotide sequence: TGTGCCAGCAGCTTGGGGAAGAGGGTGGAGACCCAGTACTTC. This codes for CASSLGKRVETQYF.

CDR3 coding DNA: TGTGCCAGCTCACCGGCCGGGGGGCTAATAGGCAATCAGCCCCAGCATTTT. Residues: CASSPAGGLIGNQPQHF. The chain is built from TRBV18 and TRBJ1-5, with D maybe TRBD1 (6 bases). Germline values: CDR1 KGHSH, CDR2 LQKENI. The CDR3 sequence is 17 residues long. V lost 3 bases and J lost 2, with 17 bases in between.

The chain uses TRBV12-3 or TRBV12-4 and TRBJ1-5, with TRBD1 as a possible D gene (5 bases). V was cut by 6 bases and J by 4 bases, with 10 bases left in between. The CDR3 length is 13 residues. The CDR3 bases are TGTGCCAGCAGGGGGACGGGAAATCAGCCCCAGCATTTT. Translation: CASRGTGNQPQHF.